This is a list of T cell receptor beta chains from one sample in a study of T cells in Graves' hyperthyroidism and ophthalmopathy. Each CDR3 protein gets one entry after TCRdb re-called the multiplex PCR reads with MiXCR. Here the sample spans fewer than 650,000 distinct CDR3 sequences, 46% being singletons. Sequenced sample: peripheral blood or thyroid tissue (not recorded which). All receptors come from an adult woman with Graves' disease, either hyperthyroidism or ophthalmopathy (not recorded which). Both conserved end residues are part of each CDR3. Clone size, where shown, is once, few, many, or a class for clones that have expanded.

>.|TRBV19|TRBJ2-6
CASAGVIGANVLTF
>many|TRBV5-1|TRBJ2-6
CASSEGGSGANVLTF
>.|TRBV20-1|TRBJ1-2
CSAPGQSYTF
>.|TRBV7-2|TRBJ2-5
CASSFRAGGAQYF
>many|TRBV9|TRBJ1-1
CASSVPKTGVLTEAFF
>many|TRBV12-3/TRBV12-4|TRBJ1-5
CASTKGGLNQPQHF
>few|TRBV29-1|TRBJ2-7
CSVAGGRSHEQYF
>.|TRBV28|TRBJ1-4
CASSFRSRGRKEKLFF
>many|TRBV15|TRBJ2-5
CATSKGFGVETQYF
>.|TRBV9|TRBJ1-2
CASTLGQGVVNYGYTF
>.|TRBV5-4|TRBJ2-7
CASSWTSGHSYEQYF
>many|TRBV12-3/TRBV12-4|TRBJ1-5
CASRQTVSNQPQHF
>.|TRBV15|TRBJ1-2
CATSPYQATTSNYGYTF
>once|TRBV11-1|TRBJ2-5
CASSAPGQGFQETQYF
>few|TRBV20-1|TRBJ1-1
CSEQGASTEAFF
>.|TRBV12-3/TRBV12-4|TRBJ1-2
CASRLQGMGYGYTF
>many|TRBV5-1|TRBJ2-2
CASSLQVTGELFF
>many|TRBV15|TRBJ1-3
CATSPRLGSGNTIYF
>few|TRBV2|TRBJ2-7
CASRVGGTSYEQYF
>.|TRBV9|TRBJ2-7
CASSVEPSFEQYF
>.|TRBV10-3|TRBJ1-1
CAMRQGLNTEAFF
>.|TRBV7-9|TRBJ1-5
CASSFPNSDQPQHF
>.|TRBV7-2|TRBJ2-7
CASSFYICSATPYTGPEQYF
>few|TRBV29-1|TRBJ1-2
CSVEEGMGGYTF
>.|TRBV7-8|TRBJ1-2
CASSLGHNVGYTF
>.|TRBV24-1|TRBJ1-2
CATSDWDSYNYGYTF
>.|TRBV7-2|TRBJ1-2
CASSPPGTAYGYTF
>once|TRBV20-1|TRBJ1-5
CSAKQTAGKPQHF
>many|TRBV19|TRBJ1-5
CASSMEGSWNQPQHF
>.|TRBV6-1|TRBJ1-5
CTSLTGTGFYQPQHF
>many|TRBV29-1|TRBJ2-6
CSVPSGSSGANVLTF
>many|TRBV16|TRBJ1-4
CASTPLAGGYEKLFF
>.|TRBV7-9|TRBJ2-5
CASSLPSETQYF
>once|TRBV7-2|TRBJ2-5
CASSYGQGILETQYF
>many|TRBV4-1|TRBJ1-4
CASSQGDRDNEKLFF
>.|TRBV25-1|TRBJ2-7
CASSEWSGGSYEQYF
>.|TRBV12-3/TRBV12-4|TRBJ2-1
CASTPLAESYNEQFF
>many|TRBV10-3|TRBJ2-6
CAIGGLAGKAGANVLTF
>.|TRBV7-2|TRBJ2-7
CASSSYRVSGEQYF
>.|TRBV5-1|TRBJ2-2
CASNPGATSNTGELFF
>many|TRBV6-2/TRBV6-3|TRBJ1-1
CASTLGWGNTEAFF
>.|TRBV29-1|TRBJ2-3
CSVAGGPSTDTQYF
>.|TRBV7-9|TRBJ1-2
CASSHRDRAGYTF
>.|TRBV29-1|TRBJ2-7
CSVEGGHYEQYF
>.|TRBV7-2|TRBJ2-5
CASSLGGGGWETQYF
>.|TRBV7-9|TRBJ2-7
CASSLSLTGDEQYF